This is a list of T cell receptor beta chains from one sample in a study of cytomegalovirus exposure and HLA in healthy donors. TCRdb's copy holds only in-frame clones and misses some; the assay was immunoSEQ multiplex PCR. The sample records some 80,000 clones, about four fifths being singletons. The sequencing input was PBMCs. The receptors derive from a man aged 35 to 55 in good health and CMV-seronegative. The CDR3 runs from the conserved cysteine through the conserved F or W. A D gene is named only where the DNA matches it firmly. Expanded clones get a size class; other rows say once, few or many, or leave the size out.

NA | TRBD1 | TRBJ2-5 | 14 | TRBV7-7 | CASSVRDRAETQYF | TGTGCTAGCAGCGTCCGGGACAGGGCAGAGACCCAGTACTTC
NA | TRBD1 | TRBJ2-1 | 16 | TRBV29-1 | CSALFPGQGIRGEQFF | TGCAGCGCCCTATTCCCGGGACAGGGGATTCGAGGTGAGCAGTTCTTC
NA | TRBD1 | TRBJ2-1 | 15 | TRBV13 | CASSVGTGGFNEQFF | TGTGCCAGCAGTGTCGGGACAGGGGGTTTCAATGAGCAGTTCTTC
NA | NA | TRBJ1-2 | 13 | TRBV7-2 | CASSLSGPYGYTF | TGTGCCAGCAGCTTGTCAGGGCCCTATGGCTACACCTTC
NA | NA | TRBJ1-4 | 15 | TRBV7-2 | CASSLGSGKGEKLFF | TGTGCCAGCAGCTTAGGGTCAGGGAAAGGCGAAAAACTGTTTTTT
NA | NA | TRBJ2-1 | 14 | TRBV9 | CASSGPGAPPLQFF | TGTGCCAGCAGCGGACCGGGAGCGCCCCCTTTGCAGTTCTTC
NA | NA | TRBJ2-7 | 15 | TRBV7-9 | CASRGDASGTYEQYF | TGTGCCAGCCGCGGGGATGCCAGCGGAACCTACGAGCAGTACTTC
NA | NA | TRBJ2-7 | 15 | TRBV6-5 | CASSYSLSSGYEQYF | TGTGCCAGCAGTTACTCCCTAAGTTCAGGGTACGAGCAGTACTTC
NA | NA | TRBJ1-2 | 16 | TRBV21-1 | CASVEGAGTSVYGYTF | TGTGCCAGCGTAGAGGGGGCAGGGACCTCTGTCTATGGCTACACCTTC
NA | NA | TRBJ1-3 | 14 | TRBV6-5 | CASTRGGFGNTIYF | TGTGCCAGCACTAGAGGGGGTTTCGGAAACACCATATATTTT
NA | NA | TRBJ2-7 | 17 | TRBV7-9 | CASSLAQGFYGSYEQYF | TGTGCCAGCAGCTTAGCCCAGGGTTTCTATGGGTCTTACGAGCAGTACTTC
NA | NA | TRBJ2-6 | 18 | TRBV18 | CASSPPGWYQTGANVLTF | TGTGCCAGCTCACCACCGGGCTGGTATCAGACTGGGGCCAACGTCCTGACTTTC
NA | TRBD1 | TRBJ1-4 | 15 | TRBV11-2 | CASSVGQGRGEKLFF | TGTGCCAGCAGCGTGGGACAGGGAAGGGGTGAAAAACTGTTTTTT
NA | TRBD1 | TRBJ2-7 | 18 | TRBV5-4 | CASRHGQGSGIGSYEQYF | TGTGCCAGCAGACACGGACAGGGTTCAGGTATAGGATCCTACGAGCAGTACTTC
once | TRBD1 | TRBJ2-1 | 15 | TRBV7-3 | CASSRSGTGYNEQFF | TGTGCCAGCAGCCGGTCCGGGACAGGCTACAATGAGCAGTTCTTC
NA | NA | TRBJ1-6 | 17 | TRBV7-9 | CASSLVDRSSYNSPLHF | TGTGCCAGCAGCTTAGTGGACAGATCCTCCTATAATTCACCCCTCCACTTT
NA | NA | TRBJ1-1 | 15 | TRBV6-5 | CASSSHGTMNTEAFF | TGTGCCAGCAGTTCCCACGGGACAATGAACACTGAAGCTTTCTTT
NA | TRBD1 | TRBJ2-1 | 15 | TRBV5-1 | CASSQETGVYNEQFF | TGCGCCAGCAGCCAAGAGACAGGGGTCTACAATGAGCAGTTCTTC
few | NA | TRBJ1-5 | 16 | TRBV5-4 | CARGTAPQPSNQPQHF | TGTGCCCGTGGTACAGCTCCTCAACCTAGCAATCAGCCCCAGCATTTT
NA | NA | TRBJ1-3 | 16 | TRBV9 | CASSEPLGGLRNTIYF | TGTGCCAGCAGCGAGCCCCTAGGGGGTTTACGAAACACCATATATTTT
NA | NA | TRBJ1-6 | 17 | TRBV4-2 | CASSQVSRLRANSPLHF | TGTGCCAGCAGCCAAGTCAGCAGGCTGAGGGCTAATTCACCCCTCCACTTT
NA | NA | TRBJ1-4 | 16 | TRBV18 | CASSPRRGDYNEKLFF | TGTGCCAGCTCACCCAGAAGAGGGGACTATAATGAAAAACTGTTTTTT
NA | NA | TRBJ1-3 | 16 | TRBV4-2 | CASSQDRGNSGNTIYF | TGTGCCAGCAGCCAAGATAGGGGGAACTCTGGAAACACCATATATTTT
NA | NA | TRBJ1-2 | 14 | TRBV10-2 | CASSAPLTGNGYTF | TGCGCCAGCAGTGCCCCCCTAACAGGGAATGGCTACACCTTC
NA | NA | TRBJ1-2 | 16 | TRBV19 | CASSIMGAGVNYGYTF | TGTGCCAGTAGTATCATGGGGGCCGGGGTTAACTATGGCTACACCTTC
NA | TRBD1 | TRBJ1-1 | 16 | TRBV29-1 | CSVDQGASSRNTEAFF | TGCAGCGTTGATCAGGGGGCGAGCTCAAGGAACACTGAAGCTTTCTTT
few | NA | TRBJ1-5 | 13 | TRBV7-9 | CASSLLEEQPQHF | TGTGCCAGCAGCTTACTGGAGGAGCAGCCCCAGCATTTT
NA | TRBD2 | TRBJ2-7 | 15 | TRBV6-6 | CASSYSRGRAYEQYF | TGTGCCAGCAGTTACTCTCGGGGGAGGGCCTACGAGCAGTACTTC
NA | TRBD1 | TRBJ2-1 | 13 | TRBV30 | CAWSSGQGSEQFF | TGTGCCTGGAGCTCCGGACAGGGGAGCGAGCAGTTCTTC
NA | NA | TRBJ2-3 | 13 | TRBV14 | CASSLRSRDTQYF | TGTGCCAGCAGCCTCCGAAGCCGGGATACGCAGTATTTT
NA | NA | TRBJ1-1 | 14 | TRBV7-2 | CASSLGPRGTEAFF | TGTGCCAGCAGCTTAGGTCCCCGGGGCACTGAAGCTTTCTTT
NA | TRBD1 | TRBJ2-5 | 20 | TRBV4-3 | CASSQYWTVGPGTGLETQYF | TGCGCCAGCAGCCAATACTGGACGGTGGGTCCCGGGACAGGGTTAGAGACCCAGTACTTC
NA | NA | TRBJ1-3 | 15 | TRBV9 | CASSVAGGGGNTIYF | TGTGCCAGCAGCGTAGCGGGGGGAGGTGGAAACACCATATATTTT
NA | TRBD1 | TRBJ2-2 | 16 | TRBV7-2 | CASSPDRDLNTGELFF | TGTGCCAGCAGCCCGGACAGGGACCTGAACACCGGGGAGCTGTTTTTT
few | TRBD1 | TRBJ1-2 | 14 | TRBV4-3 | CASSQGRGLYGYTF | TGCGCCAGCAGCCAAGGAAGGGGGCTCTATGGCTACACCTTC
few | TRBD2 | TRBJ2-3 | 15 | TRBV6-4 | CASSETSGGGDTQYF | TGTGCCAGCAGTGAGACTAGCGGGGGAGGGGATACGCAGTATTTT
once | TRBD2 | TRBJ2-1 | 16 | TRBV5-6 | CASSLTTSGDYNEQFF | TGTGCCAGCAGCCTCACAACTAGCGGGGACTACAATGAGCAGTTCTTC
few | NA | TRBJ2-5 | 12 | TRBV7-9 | CASSLSRETQYF | TGTGCCAGCAGCTTATCGCGAGAGACCCAGTACTTC
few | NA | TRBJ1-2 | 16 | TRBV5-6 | CASRPLGSETNYGYTF | TGTGCCAGCAGGCCTCTCGGGTCCGAGACTAACTATGGCTACACCTTC
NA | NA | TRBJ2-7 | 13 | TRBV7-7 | CASSWRQSYEQYF | TGTGCTAGCAGCTGGAGACAGTCCTACGAGCAGTACTTC
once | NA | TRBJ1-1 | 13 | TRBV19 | CASLTRETTEAFF | TGTGCCAGCTTGACAAGAGAGACCACTGAAGCTTTCTTT
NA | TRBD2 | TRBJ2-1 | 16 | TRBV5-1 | CASSLAGTSSYNEQFF | TGCGCCAGCAGCTTGGCTGGGACTAGCTCCTACAATGAGCAGTTCTTC
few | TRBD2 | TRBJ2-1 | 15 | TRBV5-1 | CASSPGTSGANEQFF | TGCGCCAGCAGCCCCGGGACTAGCGGGGCGAATGAGCAGTTCTTC
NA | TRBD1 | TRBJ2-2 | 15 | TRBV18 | CASLDRGIGAGELFF | TGTGCCAGCTTAGACAGGGGAATTGGCGCCGGGGAGCTGTTTTTT
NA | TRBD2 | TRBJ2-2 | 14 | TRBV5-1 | CASLSGGYSGELFF | TGCGCCAGCTTAAGCGGGGGTTACTCCGGGGAGCTGTTTTTT
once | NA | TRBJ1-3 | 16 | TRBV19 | CASSIRGEGGGNTIYF | TGTGCCAGTAGTATTCGGGGGGAAGGAGGTGGAAACACCATATATTTT
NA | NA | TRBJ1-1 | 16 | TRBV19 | CASSIIGAGSNTEAFF | TGTGCCAGTAGTATAATTGGGGCAGGGTCGAACACTGAAGCTTTCTTT
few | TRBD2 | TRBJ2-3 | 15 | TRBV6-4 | CASSDSSGHTDTQYF | TGTGCCAGCAGTGACTCTAGCGGGCACACAGATACGCAGTATTTT
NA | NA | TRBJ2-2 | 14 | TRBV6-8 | CASGSGVYTGELFF | TGTGCTAGCGGATCGGGGGTTTACACCGGGGAGCTGTTTTTT
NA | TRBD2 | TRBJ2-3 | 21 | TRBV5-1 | CASSLALLGLAGGHPTDTQYF | TGCGCCAGCAGCTTGGCCCTCCTTGGACTAGCGGGGGGCCATCCGACAGATACGCAGTATTTC
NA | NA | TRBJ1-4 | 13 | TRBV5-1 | CASSLRSNEKLFF | TGCGCCAGCAGCTTGCGCAGTAATGAAAAACTGTTTTTT
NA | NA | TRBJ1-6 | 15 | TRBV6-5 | CASRPPTGDNSPLHF | TGTGCCAGCAGGCCGCCGACAGGAGATAATTCACCCCTCCACTTT
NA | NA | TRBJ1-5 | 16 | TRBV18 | CASSRTGTYPNQPQHF | TGTGCCAGCTCACGCACCGGGACATACCCCAATCAGCCCCAGCATTTT
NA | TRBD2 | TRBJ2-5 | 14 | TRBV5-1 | CASSLPGGRETQYF | TGCGCCAGCAGCCTCCCGGGGGGTCGAGAGACCCAGTACTTC
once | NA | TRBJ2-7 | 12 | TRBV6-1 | CASSRWSYEQYF | TGTGCCAGCAGCCGGTGGTCCTACGAGCAGTACTTC
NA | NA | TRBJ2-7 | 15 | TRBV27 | CASSSTLTANYEQYF | TGTGCCAGCAGCTCGACCTTGACAGCAAACTACGAGCAGTACTTC
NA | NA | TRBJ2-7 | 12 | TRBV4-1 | CASSYNAYEQYF | TGCGCCAGCAGTTACAATGCTTACGAGCAGTACTTC
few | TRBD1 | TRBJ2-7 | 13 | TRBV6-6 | CASRRQGSYEQYF | TGTGCCAGCAGACGACAGGGCTCCTACGAGCAGTACTTC
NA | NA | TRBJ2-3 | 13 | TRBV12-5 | CASGLVGGDTQYF | TGTGCTAGTGGTTTGGTGGGGGGAGATACGCAGTATTTT
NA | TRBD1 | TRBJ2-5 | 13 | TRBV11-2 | CASSRDRVETQYF | TGTGCCAGCAGCCGGGACAGGGTCGAGACCCAGTACTTC